Listed here are 22 T cell receptor beta chains from one sample, sequenced in a study of molecular identifiers for immune sequencing clone quantification (dated by TCRdb to about 2018). Library preparation employed PCR. The instrument was a NextSeq 500. Starting from the raw public reads, TCRdb applied fastp trimming at Q25, assembled clones with MiXCR and retained in-frame beta chains. Records with the same CDR3 protein are collapsed into one entry carrying the most frequent genes and DNA. Recorded for this sample are 490,000 or so distinct CDR3 sequences; approximately 25% of them occurred a single time. The ten largest clones add up to about 0.75% of the sample. Sequencing used naive CD8+ T cells from blood, with Jurkat cell RNA spiked in. The meaning of the sample's cell subset or site label: FACS-sorted CD8+CD4-CCR7+CD45RA+ naive T cells. These receptors were collected from a human donor in good health. Some libraries in this study had Jurkat cell RNA spiked in.

J is TRBJ1-1 and V is TRBV4-1; D perhaps matches TRBD1 (5 bases). V lost 2 bases and J 5 bases, leaving 9 bases between the germline ends. The CDR3 runs 13 residues. CDR1 is MGHRA, CDR2 YSYEKL, per germline. The CDR3 bases are TGCGCCAGCAGCCAAAGGGGAAGAACTGAAGCTTTCTTT. This codes for CASSQRGRTEAFF.

As regards this clonotype: This may stem from a read error, because a much larger clone lies one nucleotide away. Without the conserved terminal phenylalanine or tryptophan, this CDR3 likely stems from a read error. The gene calls are TRBV7-9 and TRBJ1-1; possible D gene TRBD1, 5 bases. This CDR3 is 14 amino acids long. The germline V gene encodes CDR1 SEHNR and CDR2 FQNEAQ (reference sequence). Between the trimmed V and J ends, which lost 3 bases and 2 bases, there was a span of 10 bases. The CDR3 spells CASSFGAVNTEAFL. The CDR3 DNA follows: TGTGCCAGCAGCTTTGGGGCAGTTAACACTGAAGCTTTCCTT.

The CDR3 bases are TGTGCCAGCAGGCGGTGGGGAGCGGGAGGGGGGGATGAGCAGTTCTTC. This sequence encodes CASRRWGAGGGDEQFF. J is TRBJ2-1 and V is TRBV28, with 10 bases lining up with TRBD2. Germline CDR1 reads MDHEN; CDR2 reads SYDVKM. This CDR3 is built from 16 residues. V was clipped by 6 bases and J by 8 bases; unmatched bases: 13.

The gene calls are TRBV6-7 and TRBJ2-7; D is undetermined. TRBV6-7 is labeled an ORF, and its function is uncertain. The germline V and J ends were trimmed by 6 bases and 2 bases, with 17 bases remaining between them. The CDR3 runs to 15 residues. CDR3 sequence (DNA): TGTGCCAGCAGCCTTATTTCTCTACAACCCTACGAGCAGTACTTC. Translating gives CASSLISLQPYEQYF.

This clonotype was seen a handful of times. This chain joins TRBV21-1 and TRBJ1-4. TRBV21-1 constitutes a pseudogene. This CDR3 has 17 residues. CDR3 DNA: TGTGCCAGCTCGGGCAGGCCGCGGGATTCAACTAATGAAAAACTGTTTTTT. Translation: CASSGRPRDSTNEKLFF.

V usage is TRBV3-1 and J usage is TRBJ2-5; D is undetermined. Per the germline V gene, CDR1 is LGHDT and CDR2 is YNNKEL (reference sequence). Deletions cut 1 base from V and 5 bases from J, with 14 bases between. The CDR3 length is 15 residues. The CDR3 bases are TGTGCCAGCAGCCAAGGACTGTTCGGCGCGGAGACCCAGTACTTC. Protein sequence: CASSQGLFGAETQYF.

In its sample, this clonotype was seen a few times. The genes are TRBV9 and TRBJ2-3; possibly TRBD2 for D (6 bases). Trimming took 0 bases from V and 4 from J, leaving 15 bases between them. The CDR3 has 16 amino acids. The V gene's germline CDR1 is SGDLS and CDR2 YYNGEE. CDR3 region: CASSVGGGLLADTQYF. In DNA, the CDR3 is TGTGCCAGCAGCGTAGGTGGAGGGCTCCTCGCAGATACGCAGTATTTT.

This clonotype was counted between two and nine times. V is TRBV6-2 or TRBV6-3 and J is TRBJ2-2, with no clear D. V was shortened by 8 bases and J by 3 bases, with 7 bases between the two germline ends. There are 12 residues in the CDR3. Germline CDR1 MNHEY, CDR2 SVGEGT. The CDR3 DNA is TGTGCCAGCGGGCACGACACCGGGGAGCTGTTTTTT. This encodes CASGHDTGELFF.

For this clonotype: A read error may account for a junction end that differs from germline. This rearrangement joins TRBV5-3 to TRBJ2-7; a possible D gene is TRBD2 (5 bases). TRBV5-3 is reported as an ORF; its role is uncertain. CDR3 length: 15 residues. The CDR3 loop is CASSLDPGEYYEQYF. The CDR3 DNA follows: TGTGCCAGCAGCTTGGATCCCGGGGAGTACTACGAGCAGTACTTC.

The CDR3 region is CASSMTRDTQYF. Written as DNA, the CDR3 is TGTGCCAGTAGTATGACCAGGGATACGCAGTATTTT. V and J are TRBV19 and TRBJ2-3; D is ambiguous. The CDR3 runs to 12 residues. Trimming removed 3 bases from V and 6 bases from J, with 7 bases in between. Germline V gene data show CDR1 as LNHDA and CDR2 as SQIVND (reference sequence).

This clonotype was found many times. The chain has TRBV6-6 and TRBJ1-4, with D uncertain. Trimming pared 2 bases from V and 8 bases from J, leaving 12 bases between. The CDR3 spans 14 residues. CDR1 MNHNY and CDR2 SVGAGI come from the germline V gene (reference sequence). CDR3 in amino acids: CASSYVGFGEKLFF. CDR3 nucleotides: TGTGCCAGCAGTTACGTGGGGTTTGGGGAAAAACTGTTTTTT.

V is TRBV4-3 and J is TRBJ1-1, with D possibly being TRBD1 (5 bases). V was clipped by 2 bases and J by 6 bases, with 13 bases between them. There are 14 residues in the CDR3. From germline, CDR1 is LGHNA and CDR2 YSLEER. Written as DNA, the CDR3 is TGCGCCAGCAGCCAAAATTCGCAGGGACCTGAAGCTTTCTTT. Translated: CASSQNSQGPEAFF.

J is TRBJ2-3 and V is TRBV27; D remains unclear. The CDR3 is 13 residues long. Per germline, CDR1 MNHEY and CDR2 SMNVEV (reference sequence). Trimming removed 0 bases at V and 6 bases at J, with 7 bases between. The CDR3 reads CASSLSGYDTQYF. CDR3 bases: TGTGCCAGCAGTTTATCAGGGTATGATACGCAGTATTTT.

This clonotype was picked up a small number of times. CDR3 coding DNA: TGTGCCACCAGTGACGGTTTCACAGATACGCAGTATTTT. This sequence encodes CATSDGFTDTQYF. The chain has TRBV24-1 and TRBJ2-3; no reliable D call. This CDR3 has 13 amino acids. Per the germline V gene, CDR1 is KGHDR and CDR2 is SFDVKD. V gave up 4 bases and J gave up 2 bases, with 6 bases separating them.

The chain joins TRBV4-3 to TRBJ1-5; D remains ambiguous. Germline CDR1 and CDR2: LGHNA and YSLEER. The CDR3 length is 17 residues. Trimming removed 0 bases from V and 2 bases from J, with 14 bases in between. CDR3 bases: TGCGCCAGCAGCCAAGATTCCCCGGGGTCGGGCAATCAGCCCCAGCATTTT. Protein sequence: CASSQDSPGSGNQPQHF.

This clonotype was picked up a small number of times. The chain recombines TRBV12-3 or TRBV12-4 with TRBJ2-1; 8 bases are shared with TRBD2. V trimming: 4 bases; J trimming: 6 bases; junction bases outside the gene matches: 2. The CDR3 consists of 13 residues. The CDR3 here is CASSWTSSNEQFF. DNA for the CDR3: TGTGCCAGCAGTTGGACTAGCTCCAATGAGCAGTTCTTC.

V is TRBV7-2 and J is TRBJ2-1; 7 bases fit TRBD1. The germline V gene encodes CDR1 SGHTA and CDR2 FQGNSA. CDR3 length: 17 residues. The V segment lost 5 bases and the J segment 6 bases; nucleotides outside the gene matches: 16. CDR3 sequence (DNA): TGTGCCAGCAGCCCTCTCAGGGGGACCCGGGATTCCAATGAGCAGTTCTTC. It encodes CASSPLRGTRDSNEQFF.

In the case of this clonotype: A read error may be the cause here, since a much bigger clone is one base away. The CDR3 ends on some other residue instead of the conserved phenylalanine or tryptophan, so this is likely a read error. The chain joins TRBV19 to TRBJ2-1; possible D gene TRBD2, 6 bases. V was trimmed by 9 bases and J by 8 bases, leaving 17 bases between them. The V gene's germline CDR1 is LNHDA and CDR2 SQIVND (reference sequence). The CDR3 sequence is 13 residues long. DNA for the CDR3: TGTGCCAGCCTCCCGGGGCGGGGCCATGAGCAGTTCTCC. The encoded protein is CASLPGRGHEQFS.

This clonotype was seen a handful of times. The V and J genes are TRBV2 and TRBJ1-6; D is ambiguous. The CDR3 loop spans 13 amino acids. V gave up 3 bases and J gave up 5 bases, with 5 bases separating them. In germline, CDR1 is SNHLY, CDR2 FYNNEI. The CDR3 sequence is CASSDINNSPLHF. DNA for the CDR3: TGTGCCAGCAGTGACATAAATAATTCACCCCTCCACTTT.

The chain recombines TRBV9 with TRBJ2-7; D is ambiguous. This CDR3 has 14 amino acids. V lost 2 bases and J 0 bases, leaving 9 bases between the germline ends. Germline V gene sequence: CDR1 SGDLS, CDR2 YYNGEE. CDR3 protein: CASSVEVGSYEQYF. DNA of the CDR3: TGTGCCAGCAGCGTCGAGGTAGGCTCCTACGAGCAGTACTTC.

This clonotype was observed at least ten times. The chain links TRBV7-6 to TRBJ2-3; a possible D gene is TRBD2 (6 bases). Trimming shortened V by 5 bases and J by 1 base, and 19 bases separated the two germline ends. This CDR3 comprises 17 residues. CDR1 SGHVS and CDR2 FNYEAQ come from the germline V gene. The CDR3 bases are TGTGCCAGCAGCCCCGATCAGCGGGCTCTTCGCACAGATACGCAGTATTTT. This translates into CASSPDQRALRTDTQYF.

This clonotype was counted between two and nine times. The J gene is TRBJ2-2, the V gene TRBV4-3; D uncertain. V was trimmed by 1 base and J by 1 base, leaving 7 bases between them. The CDR3 is made up of 15 amino acids. Germline values: CDR1 LGHNA, CDR2 YSLEER. The CDR3 DNA reads as TGCGCCAGCAGCCAAGGTCACAGGAACACCGGGGAGCTGTTTTTT. Translating gives CASSQGHRNTGELFF.